This T cell receptor (beta chain) was recorded in a study of Graves' ophthalmopathy and Graves' hyperthyroidism. Investigators amplified TCR beta CDR3 regions from RNA transcripts. The first-round RT-PCR employed HTBI primers together with the Qiagen OneStep RT-PCR kit. A multiplex PCR was then performed as the second round. From the multiplex PCR reads, TCRdb called clonotypes with MiXCR, one entry per CDR3 protein. There are under 60,000 distinct CDR3 sequences in the sample; roughly 47% occur only once, and around 4.5% lies in the top ten. This clonotype showed up many times. A much larger clonotype is one base distant, so this may be a read error. Germline V gene data show CDR1 as MNHNS and CDR2 as SASEGT. The CDR3 is made up of 15 amino acids. Unmatched junction bases numbered 4, after V lost 1 base and J lost 2 bases.

The TCR originated in an adult woman with Graves' ophthalmopathy. The sequencing input was peripheral blood. This chain connects TRBV6-1 to TRBJ2-7; 8 positions match TRBD2. The CDR3 region is CASSEEGLGAYEQYF. The CDR3 region has the DNA TGTGCCAGCAGTGAAGAGGGACTAGGTGCCTACGAGCAGTACTTC.